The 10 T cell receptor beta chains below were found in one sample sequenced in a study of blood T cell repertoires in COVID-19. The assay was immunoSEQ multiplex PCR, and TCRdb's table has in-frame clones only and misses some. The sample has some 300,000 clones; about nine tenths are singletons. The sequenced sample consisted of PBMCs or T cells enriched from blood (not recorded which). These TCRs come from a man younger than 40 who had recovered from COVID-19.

The CDR3 region is CASSPIWPGYTF. CDR3 bases: TGTGCCAGCAGTCCCATTTGGCCTGGCTACACCTTC. This rearrangement joins TRBV28 to TRBJ1-2; D is unclear. CDR3 length: 12 amino acids. The V and J ends lost 5 bases and 7 bases respectively, with 11 bases between them. CDR1 is MDHEN, CDR2 SYDVKM, per germline.

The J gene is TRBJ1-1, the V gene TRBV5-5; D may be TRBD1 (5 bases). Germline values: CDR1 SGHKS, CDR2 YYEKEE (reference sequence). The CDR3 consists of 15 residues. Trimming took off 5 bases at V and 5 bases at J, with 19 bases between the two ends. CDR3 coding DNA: TGTGCCAGCAGTCCCATGCCCACAGGCCGAACTGAAGCTTTCTTT. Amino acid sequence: CASSPMPTGRTEAFF.

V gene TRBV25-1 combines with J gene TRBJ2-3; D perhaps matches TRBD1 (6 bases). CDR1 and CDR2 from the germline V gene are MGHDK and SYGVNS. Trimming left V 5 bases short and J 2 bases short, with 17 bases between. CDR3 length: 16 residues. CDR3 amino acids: CASSPRGRGYTDTQYF. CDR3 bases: TGTGCCAGCAGTCCCCGGGGTAGGGGGTACACAGATACGCAGTATTTT. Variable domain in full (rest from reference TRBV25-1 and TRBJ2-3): EADIYQTPRYLVIGTGKKITLECSQTMGHDKMYWYQQDPGMELHLIHYSYGVNSTEKGDLSSESTVSRIRTEHFPLTLESARPSHTSQYLCASSPRGRGYTDTQYFGPGTRLTVL.

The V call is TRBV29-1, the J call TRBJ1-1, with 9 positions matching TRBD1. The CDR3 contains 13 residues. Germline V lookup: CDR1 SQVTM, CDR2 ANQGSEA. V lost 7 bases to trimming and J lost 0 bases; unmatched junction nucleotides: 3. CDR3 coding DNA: TGCAGCGGGGACAGGGCGGTGAACACTGAAGCTTTCTTT. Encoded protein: CSGDRAVNTEAFF.

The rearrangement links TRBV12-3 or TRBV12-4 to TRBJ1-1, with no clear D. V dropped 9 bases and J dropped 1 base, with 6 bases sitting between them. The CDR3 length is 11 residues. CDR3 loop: CASLGNTEAFF. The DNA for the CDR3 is TGTGCCAGTCTCGGGAACACTGAAGCTTTCTTT.

CDR3 nucleotides: TGCGCCAGCAGCCAAGTTCCCAGGGCTGCTGGCACAGATACGCAGTATTTT. It specifies CASSQVPRAAGTDTQYF. The chain joins TRBV4-1 to TRBJ2-3; D perhaps matches TRBD1 (5 bases). V was cut by 1 base and J by 1 base, with 15 bases left in between. Germline V lookup: CDR1 MGHRA, CDR2 YSYEKL. The CDR3 runs to 17 residues.

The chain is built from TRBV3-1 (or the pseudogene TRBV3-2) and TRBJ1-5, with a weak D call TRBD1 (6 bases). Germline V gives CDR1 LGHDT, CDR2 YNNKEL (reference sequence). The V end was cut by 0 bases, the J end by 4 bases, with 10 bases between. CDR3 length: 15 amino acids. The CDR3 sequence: CASSQEQGWNQPQHF. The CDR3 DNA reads TGTGCCAGCAGCCAAGAGCAGGGGTGGAATCAGCCCCAGCATTTT.

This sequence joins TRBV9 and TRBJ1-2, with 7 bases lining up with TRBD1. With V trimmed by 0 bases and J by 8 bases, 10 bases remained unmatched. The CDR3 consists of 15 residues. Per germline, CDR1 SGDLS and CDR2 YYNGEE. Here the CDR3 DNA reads TGTGCCAGCAGCGTAGCTGACAGGGCCAGGATCGGCTACACCTTC. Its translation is CASSVADRARIGYTF. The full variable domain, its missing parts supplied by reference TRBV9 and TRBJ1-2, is DSGVTQTPKHLITATGQRVTLRCSPRSGDLSVYWYQQSLDQGLQFLIQYYNGEERAKGNILERFSAQQFPDLHSELNLSSLELGDSALYFCASSVADRARIGYTFGSGTRLTVV.

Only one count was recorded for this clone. CDR3 protein: CASSEEGDRYTGELFF. CDR3 coding DNA: TGTGCCAGCAGTGAAGAGGGGGACAGGTACACCGGGGAGCTGTTTTTT. V usage is TRBV6-1 and J usage is TRBJ2-2, with TRBD1 matching over 8 bases. CDR3 size: 16 residues. Germline CDR1 MNHNS, CDR2 SASEGT. V shed 1 base and J 3 bases; nucleotides not matched to a gene: 4.

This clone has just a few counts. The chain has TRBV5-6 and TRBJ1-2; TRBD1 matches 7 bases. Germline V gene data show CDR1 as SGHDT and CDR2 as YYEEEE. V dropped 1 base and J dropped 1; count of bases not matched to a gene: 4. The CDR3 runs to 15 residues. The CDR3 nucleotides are TGTGCCAGCAGCTTGCCAGGGGGTTTTAACTATGGCTACACCTTC. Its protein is CASSLPGGFNYGYTF.